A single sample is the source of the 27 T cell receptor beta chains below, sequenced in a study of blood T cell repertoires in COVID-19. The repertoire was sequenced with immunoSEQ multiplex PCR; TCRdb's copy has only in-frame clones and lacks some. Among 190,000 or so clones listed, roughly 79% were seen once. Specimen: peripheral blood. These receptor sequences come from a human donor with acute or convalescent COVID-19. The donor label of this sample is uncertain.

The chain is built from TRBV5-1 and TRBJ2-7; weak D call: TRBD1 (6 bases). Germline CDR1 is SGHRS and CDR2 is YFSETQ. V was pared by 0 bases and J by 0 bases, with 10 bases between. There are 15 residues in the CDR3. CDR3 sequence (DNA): TGCGCCAGCAGCTTGGATGACAGGAGCTCCTACGAGCAGTACTTC. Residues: CASSLDDRSSYEQYF.

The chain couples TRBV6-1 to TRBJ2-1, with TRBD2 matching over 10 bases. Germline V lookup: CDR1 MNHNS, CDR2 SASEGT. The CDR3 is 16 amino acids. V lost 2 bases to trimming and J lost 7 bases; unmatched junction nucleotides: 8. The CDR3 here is CASSEPTSGTLNEQFF. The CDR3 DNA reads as TGTGCCAGCAGTGAACCAACTAGCGGGACCCTTAATGAGCAGTTCTTC.

The chain's CDR3 is CASSVTGVRETQYF. The CDR3 nucleotides are TGTGCCAGCAGTGTGACAGGGGTGAGGGAGACCCAGTACTTC. The rearrangement links TRBV27 to TRBJ2-5; TRBD1 matches at 8 bases. J was trimmed by 5 bases and V by 5 bases; bases with no gene match: 7. CDR1 is MNHEY and CDR2 is SMNVEV in the germline V gene (reference sequence). CDR3 size: 14 residues.

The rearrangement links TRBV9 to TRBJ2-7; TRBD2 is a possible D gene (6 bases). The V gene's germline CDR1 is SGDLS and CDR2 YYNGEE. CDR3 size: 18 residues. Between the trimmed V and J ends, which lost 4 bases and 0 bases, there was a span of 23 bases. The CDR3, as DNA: TGTGCCAGCAGCCCCTCCTACCTTCGGGAGATCAACTCCTACGAGCAGTACTTC. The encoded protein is CASSPSYLREINSYEQYF.

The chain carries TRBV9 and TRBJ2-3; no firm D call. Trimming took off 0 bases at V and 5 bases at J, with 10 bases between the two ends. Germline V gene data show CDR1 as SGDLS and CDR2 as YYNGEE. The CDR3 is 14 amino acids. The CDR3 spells CASSVGPIEDTQYF. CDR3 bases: TGTGCCAGCAGCGTAGGTCCAATAGAAGATACGCAGTATTTT.

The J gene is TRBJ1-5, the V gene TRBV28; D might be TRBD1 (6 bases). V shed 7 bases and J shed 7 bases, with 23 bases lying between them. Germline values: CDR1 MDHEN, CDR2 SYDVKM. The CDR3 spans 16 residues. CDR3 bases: TGTGCCAGCACCTCGGGGGGGGCTATAGCGGGACAGCCCCAGCATTTT. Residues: CASTSGGAIAGQPQHF.

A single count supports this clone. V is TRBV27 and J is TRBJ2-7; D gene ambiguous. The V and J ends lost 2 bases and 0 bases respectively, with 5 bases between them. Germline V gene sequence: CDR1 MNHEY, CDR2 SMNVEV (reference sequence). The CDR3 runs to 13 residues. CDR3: CASSLSLSYEQYF. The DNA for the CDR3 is TGTGCCAGCAGTTTAAGCCTCTCCTACGAGCAGTACTTC.

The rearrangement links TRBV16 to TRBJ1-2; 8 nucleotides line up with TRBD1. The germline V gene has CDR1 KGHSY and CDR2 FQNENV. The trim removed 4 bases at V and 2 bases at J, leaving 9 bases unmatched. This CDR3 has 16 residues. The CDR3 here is CASSLRGQASNYGYTF. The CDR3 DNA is TGTGCCAGCAGCCTCCGGGGACAGGCGTCCAACTATGGCTACACCTTC.

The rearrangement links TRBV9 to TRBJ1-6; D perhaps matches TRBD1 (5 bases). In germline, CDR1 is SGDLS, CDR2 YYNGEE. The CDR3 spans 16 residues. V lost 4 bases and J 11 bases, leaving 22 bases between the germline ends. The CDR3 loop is CASSTRSQGFGPPLHF. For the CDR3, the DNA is TGTGCCAGCAGCACGCGATCCCAGGGTTTTGGCCCACCCCTCCACTTT.

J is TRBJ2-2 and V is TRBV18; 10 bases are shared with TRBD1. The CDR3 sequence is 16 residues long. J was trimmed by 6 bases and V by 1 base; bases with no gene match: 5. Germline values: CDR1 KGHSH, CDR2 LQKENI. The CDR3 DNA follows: TGTGCCAGCTCACCACGGAAGGGACAGGGGTCCGGGGAGCTGTTTTTT. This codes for CASSPRKGQGSGELFF.

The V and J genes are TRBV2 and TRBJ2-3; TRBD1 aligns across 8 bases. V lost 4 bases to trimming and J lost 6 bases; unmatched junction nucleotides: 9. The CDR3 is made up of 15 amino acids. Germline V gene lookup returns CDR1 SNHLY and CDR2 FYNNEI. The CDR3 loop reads CASSGTGGTFDTQYF. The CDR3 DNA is TGTGCCAGCAGTGGAACAGGGGGGACTTTTGATACGCAGTATTTT.

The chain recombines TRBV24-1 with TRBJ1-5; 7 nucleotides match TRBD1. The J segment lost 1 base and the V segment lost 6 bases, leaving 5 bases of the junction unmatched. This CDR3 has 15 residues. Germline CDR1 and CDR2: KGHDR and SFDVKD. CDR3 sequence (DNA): TGTGCCACCAGTTCGGCGACAGGGAGCAATCAGCCCCAGCATTTT. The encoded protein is CATSSATGSNQPQHF.

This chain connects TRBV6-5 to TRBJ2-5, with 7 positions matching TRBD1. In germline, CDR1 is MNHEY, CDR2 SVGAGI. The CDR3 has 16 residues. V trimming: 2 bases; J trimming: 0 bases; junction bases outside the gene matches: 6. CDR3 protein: CASSYRQGGHQETQYF. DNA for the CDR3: TGTGCCAGCAGTTACAGGCAAGGGGGCCACCAAGAGACCCAGTACTTC.

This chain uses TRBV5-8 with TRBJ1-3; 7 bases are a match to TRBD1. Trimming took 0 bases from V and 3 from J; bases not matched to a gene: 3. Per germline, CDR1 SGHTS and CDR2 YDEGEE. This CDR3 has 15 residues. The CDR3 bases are TGTGCCAGCAGCTTGGGACAGGGCCTTGGAAACACCATATATTTT. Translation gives CASSLGQGLGNTIYF.

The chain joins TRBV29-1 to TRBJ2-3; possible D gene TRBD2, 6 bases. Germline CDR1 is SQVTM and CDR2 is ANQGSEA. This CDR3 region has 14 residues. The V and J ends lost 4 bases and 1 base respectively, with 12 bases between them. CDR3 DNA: TGCAGCGTTGTCCGGGACTCAGGCACAGATACGCAGTATTTT. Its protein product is CSVVRDSGTDTQYF.

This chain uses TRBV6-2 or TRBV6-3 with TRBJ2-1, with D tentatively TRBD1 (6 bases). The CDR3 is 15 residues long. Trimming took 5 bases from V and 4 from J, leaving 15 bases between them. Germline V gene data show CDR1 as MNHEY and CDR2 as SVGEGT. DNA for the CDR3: TGTGCCAGCAGTCACCACAGGGATTCGTACAATGAGCAGTTCTTC. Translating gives CASSHHRDSYNEQFF.

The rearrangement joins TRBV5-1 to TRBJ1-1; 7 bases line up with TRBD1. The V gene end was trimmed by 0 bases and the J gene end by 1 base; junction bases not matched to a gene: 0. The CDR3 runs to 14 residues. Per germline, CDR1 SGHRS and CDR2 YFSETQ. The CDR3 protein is CASSLGTGNTEAFF. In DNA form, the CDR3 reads TGCGCCAGCAGCTTGGGGACAGGGAACACTGAAGCTTTCTTT.

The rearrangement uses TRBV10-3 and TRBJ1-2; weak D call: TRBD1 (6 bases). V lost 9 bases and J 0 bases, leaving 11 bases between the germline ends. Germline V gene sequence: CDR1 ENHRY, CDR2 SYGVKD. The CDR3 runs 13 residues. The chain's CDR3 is CAITGSTNYGYTF. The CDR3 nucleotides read TGTGCCATTACAGGGAGTACTAACTATGGCTACACCTTC.

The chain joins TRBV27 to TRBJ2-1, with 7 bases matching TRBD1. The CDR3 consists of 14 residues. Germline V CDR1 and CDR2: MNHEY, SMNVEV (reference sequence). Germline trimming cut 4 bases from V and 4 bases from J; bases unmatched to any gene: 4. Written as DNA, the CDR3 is TGTGCCAGCAGTTCCGGACAGGAGTACAATGAGCAGTTCTTC. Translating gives CASSSGQEYNEQFF.

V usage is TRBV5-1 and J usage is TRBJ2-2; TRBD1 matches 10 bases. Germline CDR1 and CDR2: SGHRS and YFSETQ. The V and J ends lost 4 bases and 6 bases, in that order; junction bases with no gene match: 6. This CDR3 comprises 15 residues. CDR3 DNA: TGCGCCAGCAGCATACCGGGACAGGGGTCCGGGGAGCTGTTTTTT. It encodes CASSIPGQGSGELFF.

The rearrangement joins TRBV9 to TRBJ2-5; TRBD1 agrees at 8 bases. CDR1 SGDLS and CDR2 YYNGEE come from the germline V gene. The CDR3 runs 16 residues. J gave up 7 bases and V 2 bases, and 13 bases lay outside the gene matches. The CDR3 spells CASSVSFGGQGGTQYF. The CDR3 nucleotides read TGTGCCAGCAGCGTGAGTTTTGGAGGACAGGGAGGGACCCAGTACTTC.

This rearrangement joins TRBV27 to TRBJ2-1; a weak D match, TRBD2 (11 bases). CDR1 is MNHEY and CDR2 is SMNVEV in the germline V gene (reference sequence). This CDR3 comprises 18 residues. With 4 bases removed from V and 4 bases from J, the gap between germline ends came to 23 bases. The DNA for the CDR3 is TGTGCCAGCAGTTCGGACAGGGGGAGACTAGCGGGGTACAATGAGCAGTTCTTC. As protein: CASSSDRGRLAGYNEQFF.

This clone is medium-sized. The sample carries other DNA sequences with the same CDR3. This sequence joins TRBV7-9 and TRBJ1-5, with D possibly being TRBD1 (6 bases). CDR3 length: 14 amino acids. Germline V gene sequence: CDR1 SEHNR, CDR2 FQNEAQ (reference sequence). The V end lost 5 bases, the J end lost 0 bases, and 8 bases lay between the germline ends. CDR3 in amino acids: CASSVDSSNQPQHF. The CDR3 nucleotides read TGTGCCAGCAGCGTGGACAGTAGCAATCAGCCCCAGCATTTT.

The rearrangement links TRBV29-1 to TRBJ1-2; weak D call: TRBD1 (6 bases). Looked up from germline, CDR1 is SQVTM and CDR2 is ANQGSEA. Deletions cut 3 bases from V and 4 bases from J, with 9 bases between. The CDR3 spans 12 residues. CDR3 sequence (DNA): TGCAGCGTTGAGTTACAGGGCTATGGCTACACCTTC. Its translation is CSVELQGYGYTF. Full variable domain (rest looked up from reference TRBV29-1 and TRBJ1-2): SAVISQKPSRDICQRGTSLTIQCQVDSQVTMMFWYRQQPGQSLTLIATANQGSEATYESGFVIDKFPISRPNLTFSTLTVSNMSPEDSSIYLCSVELQGYGYTFGSGTRLTVV.

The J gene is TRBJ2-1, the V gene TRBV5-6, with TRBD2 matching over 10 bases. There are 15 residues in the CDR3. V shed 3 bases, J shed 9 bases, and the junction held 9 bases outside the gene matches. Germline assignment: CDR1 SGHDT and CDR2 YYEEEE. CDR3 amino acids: CASSSLASGRGEQFF. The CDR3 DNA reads TGTGCCAGCAGCTCCCTCGCTAGCGGGAGAGGTGAGCAGTTCTTC.

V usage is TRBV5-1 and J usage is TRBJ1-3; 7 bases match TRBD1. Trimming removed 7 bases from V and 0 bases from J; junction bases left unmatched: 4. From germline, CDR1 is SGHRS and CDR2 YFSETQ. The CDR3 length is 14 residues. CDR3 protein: CASQGDLSGNTIYF. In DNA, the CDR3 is TGCGCCAGCCAGGGGGACCTCTCTGGAAACACCATATATTTT. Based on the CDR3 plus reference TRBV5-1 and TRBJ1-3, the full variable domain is KAGVTQTPRYLIKTRGQQVTLSCSPISGHRSVSWYQQTPGQGLQFLFEYFSETQRNKGNFPGRFSGRQFSNSRSEMNVSTLELGDSALYLCASQGDLSGNTIYFGEGSWLTVV.

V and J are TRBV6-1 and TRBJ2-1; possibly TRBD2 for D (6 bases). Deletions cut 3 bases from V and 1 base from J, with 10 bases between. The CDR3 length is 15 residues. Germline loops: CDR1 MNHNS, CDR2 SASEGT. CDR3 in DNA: TGTGCCAGCAGTGATAGTGCGGGATCCTACAATGAGCAGTTCTTC. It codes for CASSDSAGSYNEQFF.